This T cell receptor (beta chain) appears in the sequencing data of a study of technical replicates of blood from several donors. The assay was immunoSEQ multiplex PCR, and TCRdb's table has in-frame clones only and misses some. In the table there are around 100,000 clones, approximately 95% of which are singletons. The TCR comes from a human donor in good health. The specimen was T cells isolated from PBMCs.

The DNA of the CDR3 is TGCGCCAGCAGCTTGTACGGTTCTGGGGCCAACGTCCTGACTTTC. Its protein is CASSLYGSGANVLTF. The chain employs TRBV5-1 and TRBJ2-6; D gene ambiguous. The V gene lost 1 base and the J gene lost 1 base, with 6 bases spanning the gap. The CDR3 length is 15 residues. The V gene's germline CDR1 is SGHRS and CDR2 YFSETQ.